The clone carrying this T cell receptor (beta chain) was counted a few times. The sample comes from a study of regulatory T cells in long-lasting Graves disease. Stated time point: newly diagnosed GD, antithyroid drugs for less than 3 months. Extracted PBMC RNA gave rise to the TCR library. CDR3 regions were amplified by Arm-PCR using iRepertoire HTBI primers to build TCR beta libraries. In TCRdb, the multiplex PCR reads were re-called with MiXCR into one record per CDR3 protein. The table includes about 400,000 distinct CDR3 sequences, roughly a sixth detected once. The TCR sequence derives from a female donor with Graves disease. The starting material was peripheral blood mononuclear cells (PBMCs), obtained at new diagnosis, from a patient treated with antithyroid drugs.

CDR3 DNA sequence: TGTGCCAGCAGTGAAATCGGGTCGACTAATGAAAAACTGTTTTTT. Translated, it gives CASSEIGSTNEKLFF. The chain links TRBV6-1 to TRBJ1-4; D call uncertain. CDR1 is MNHNS, CDR2 SASEGT, per germline. The V gene lost 2 bases and the J gene lost 2 bases, with 9 bases spanning the gap. CDR3 size: 15 residues.